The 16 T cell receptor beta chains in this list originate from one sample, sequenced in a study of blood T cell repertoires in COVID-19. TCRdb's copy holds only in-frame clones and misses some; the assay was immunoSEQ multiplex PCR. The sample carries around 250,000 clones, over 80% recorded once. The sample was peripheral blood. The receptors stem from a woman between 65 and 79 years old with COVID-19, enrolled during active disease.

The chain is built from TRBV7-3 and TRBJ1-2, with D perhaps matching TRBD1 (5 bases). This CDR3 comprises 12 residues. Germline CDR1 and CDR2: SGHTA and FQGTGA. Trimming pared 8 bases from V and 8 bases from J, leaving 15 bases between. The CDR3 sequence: CASGGAGRGYTF. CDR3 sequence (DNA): TGTGCCAGCGGTGGGGCAGGACGGGGCTACACCTTC.

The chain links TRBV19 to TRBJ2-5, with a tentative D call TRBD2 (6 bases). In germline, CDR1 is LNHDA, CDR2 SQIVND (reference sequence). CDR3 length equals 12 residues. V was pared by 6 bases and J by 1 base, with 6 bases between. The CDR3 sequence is CASSGSQETQYF. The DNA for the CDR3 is TGTGCCAGTAGCGGGAGCCAAGAGACCCAGTACTTC.

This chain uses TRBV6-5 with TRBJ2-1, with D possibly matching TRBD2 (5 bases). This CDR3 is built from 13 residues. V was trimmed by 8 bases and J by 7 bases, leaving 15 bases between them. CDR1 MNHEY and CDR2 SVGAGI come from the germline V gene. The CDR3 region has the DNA TGTGCCAGCGGGAGAGGGTCGGGGAATGAGCAGTTCTTC. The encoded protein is CASGRGSGNEQFF.

The DNA for the CDR3 is TGTGCCAGCAGTGACCGAACCAGGGACATACGGCCTGAAGCTTTCTTT. It translates to CASSDRTRDIRPEAFF. The chain couples TRBV6-1 to TRBJ1-1, with D possibly matching TRBD1 (6 bases). Trimming stripped 3 bases from V and 6 bases from J, with 20 bases between. This CDR3 comprises 16 residues. CDR1 is MNHNS, CDR2 SASEGT, per germline.

This chain's CDR3 is CASSPDRDQPQHF. The CDR3 DNA follows: TGTGCCAGCAGCCCGGACAGGGATCAGCCCCAGCATTTT. The J gene is TRBJ1-5, the V gene TRBV7-3; the match to TRBD1 covers 8 bases. This CDR3 is 13 amino acids long. The V gene end was trimmed by 5 bases and the J gene end by 5 bases; junction bases not matched to a gene: 2. In germline, CDR1 is SGHTA, CDR2 FQGTGA.

CDR3 sequence (DNA): TGTGCCAGCGATCGGGGGAAGGACACTGAAGCTTTCTTT. It encodes CASDRGKDTEAFF. The chain carries TRBV2 and TRBJ1-1; tentatively, D is TRBD1 (5 bases). The V gene's germline CDR1 is SNHLY and CDR2 FYNNEI. The CDR3 length is 13 residues. V lost 8 bases and J lost 3, with 13 bases in between.

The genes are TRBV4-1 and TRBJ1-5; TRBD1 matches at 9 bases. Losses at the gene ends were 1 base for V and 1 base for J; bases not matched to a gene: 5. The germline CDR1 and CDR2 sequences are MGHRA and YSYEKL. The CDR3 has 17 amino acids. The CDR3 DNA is TGCGCCAGCAGCCAAGTTACAGGGGGCGCGAGCAATCAGCCCCAGCATTTT. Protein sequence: CASSQVTGGASNQPQHF.

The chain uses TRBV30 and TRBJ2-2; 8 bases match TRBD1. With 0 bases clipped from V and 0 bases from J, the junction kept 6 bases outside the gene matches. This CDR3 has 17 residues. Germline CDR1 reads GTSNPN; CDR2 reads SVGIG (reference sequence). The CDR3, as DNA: TGTGCCTGGAGTGTACTACGGGGACAGGCGAACACCGGGGAGCTGTTTTTT. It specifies CAWSVLRGQANTGELFF.

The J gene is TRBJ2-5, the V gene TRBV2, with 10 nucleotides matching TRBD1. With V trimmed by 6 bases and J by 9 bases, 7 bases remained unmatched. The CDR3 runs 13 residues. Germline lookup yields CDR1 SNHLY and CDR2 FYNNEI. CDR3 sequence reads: CASRGQGLAAQYF. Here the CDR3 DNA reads TGTGCCAGCAGGGGACAGGGGCTCGCGGCCCAGTACTTC. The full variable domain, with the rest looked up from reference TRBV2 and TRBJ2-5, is EPEVTQTPSHQVTQMGQEVILRCVPISNHLYFYWYRQILGQKVEFLVSFYNNEISEKSEIFDDQFSVERPDGSNFTLKIRSTKLEDSAMYFCASRGQGLAAQYFGPGTRLLVL.

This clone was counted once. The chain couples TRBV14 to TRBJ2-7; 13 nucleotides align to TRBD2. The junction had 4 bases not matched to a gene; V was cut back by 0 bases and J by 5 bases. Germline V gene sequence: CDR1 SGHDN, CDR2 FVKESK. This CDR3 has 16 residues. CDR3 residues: CASSQEGLAGLHEQYF. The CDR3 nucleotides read TGTGCCAGCAGCCAAGAGGGACTAGCGGGACTGCACGAGCAGTACTTC.

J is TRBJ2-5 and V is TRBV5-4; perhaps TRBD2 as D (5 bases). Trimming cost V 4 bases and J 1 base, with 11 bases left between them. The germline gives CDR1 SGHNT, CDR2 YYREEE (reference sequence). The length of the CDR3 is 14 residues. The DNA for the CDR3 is TGTGCCAGCAGCAATCGGGATCTCCAAGAGACCCAGTACTTC. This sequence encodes CASSNRDLQETQYF. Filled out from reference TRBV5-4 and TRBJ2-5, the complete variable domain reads ETGVTQSPTHLIKTRGQQVTLRCSSQSGHNTVSWYQQALGQGPQFIFQYYREEENGRGNFPPRFSGLQFPNYSSELNVNALELDDSALYLCASSNRDLQETQYFGPGTRLLVL.

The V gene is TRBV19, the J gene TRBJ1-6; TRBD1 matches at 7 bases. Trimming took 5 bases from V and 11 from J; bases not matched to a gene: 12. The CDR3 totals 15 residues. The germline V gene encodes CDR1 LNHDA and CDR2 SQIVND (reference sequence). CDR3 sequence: CASSDRAGSRPPLHF. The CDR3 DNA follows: TGTGCCAGTAGTGACAGGGCCGGTAGTCGGCCACCCCTCCACTTT.

The chain's CDR3 is CASSLSYEQGRYTGELFF. In DNA, the CDR3 is TGTGCCAGCAGCTTGTCGTACGAACAGGGGAGGTACACCGGGGAGCTGTTTTTT. V and J are TRBV11-3 and TRBJ2-2; tentatively, D is TRBD1 (7 bases). Between the trimmed V and J ends, which lost 3 bases and 3 bases, there was a span of 20 bases. The CDR3 totals 18 residues. Germline CDR1 is SGHNT and CDR2 is YENEEA.

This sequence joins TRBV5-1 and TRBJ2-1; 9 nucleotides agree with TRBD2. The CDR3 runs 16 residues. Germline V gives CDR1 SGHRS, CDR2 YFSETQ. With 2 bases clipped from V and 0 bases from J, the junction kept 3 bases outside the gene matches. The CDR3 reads CASSLLAGGSYNEQFF. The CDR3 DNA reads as TGCGCCAGCAGCTTACTAGCGGGCGGCTCCTACAATGAGCAGTTCTTC.

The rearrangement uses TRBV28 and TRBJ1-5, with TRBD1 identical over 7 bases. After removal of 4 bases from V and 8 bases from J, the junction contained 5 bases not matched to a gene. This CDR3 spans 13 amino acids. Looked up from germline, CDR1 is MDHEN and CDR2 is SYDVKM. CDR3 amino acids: CASSYRGGEPQHF. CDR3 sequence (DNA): TGTGCCAGCAGTTACAGGGGTGGGGAGCCCCAGCATTTT. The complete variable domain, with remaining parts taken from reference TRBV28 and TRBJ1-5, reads DVKVTQSSRYLVKRTGEKVFLECVQDMDHENMFWYRQDPGLGLRLIYFSYDVKMKEKGDIPEGYSVSREKKERFSLILESASTNQTSMYLCASSYRGGEPQHFGDGTRLSIL.

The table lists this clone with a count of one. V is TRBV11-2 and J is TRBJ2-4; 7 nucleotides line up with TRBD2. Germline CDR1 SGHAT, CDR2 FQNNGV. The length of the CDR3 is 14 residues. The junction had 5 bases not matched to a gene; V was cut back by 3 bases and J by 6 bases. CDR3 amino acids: CASSLGGRINIQYF. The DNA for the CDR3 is TGTGCCAGCAGCTTGGGCGGGAGAATAAACATTCAGTACTTC.